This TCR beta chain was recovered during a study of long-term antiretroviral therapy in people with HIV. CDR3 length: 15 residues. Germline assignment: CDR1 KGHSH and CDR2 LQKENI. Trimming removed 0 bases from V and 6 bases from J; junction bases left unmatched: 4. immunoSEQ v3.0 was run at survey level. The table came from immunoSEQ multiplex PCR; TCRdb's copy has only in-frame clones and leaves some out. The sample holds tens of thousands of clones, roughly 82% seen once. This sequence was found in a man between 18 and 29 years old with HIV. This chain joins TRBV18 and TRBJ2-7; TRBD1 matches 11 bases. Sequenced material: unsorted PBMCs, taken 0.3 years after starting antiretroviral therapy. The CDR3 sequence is CASSPPGTGGFEQYF. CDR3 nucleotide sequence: TGTGCCAGCTCACCACCGGGGACAGGGGGGTTCGAGCAGTACTTC.